The 2 T cell receptor beta chains below all came from one sample that was sequenced in a study of CD8+CD57+ T cells in acquired aplastic anemia. The TCR beta profiling, which covered VDJ combination and CDR3 sequence, was carried out using genomic DNA as the template. TCRdb re-called the reads with MiXCR, one entry per CDR3 protein. The data hold 150,000 to 200,000 distinct CDR3 sequences, with about half observed a single time. Whoever was chosen for sequencing had shown CD8+CD57+ cell expansion by flow cytometry. Source material: sorted CD4+, CD8+, or CD8+CD57+ T cells (not recorded which) from PBMCs. The receptor set was obtained from a human donor with aplastic anemia.

This clonotype came up many times. V is TRBV20-1 and J is TRBJ1-1; D is possibly TRBD1 (5 bases). Germline CDR1 reads DFQATT; CDR2 reads SNEGSKA (reference sequence). This CDR3 has 15 residues. Between the trimmed V and J ends, which lost 5 bases and 0 bases, there was a span of 16 bases. The CDR3 protein is CSAQALTALNTEAFF. The CDR3 nucleotides are TGCAGTGCTCAAGCCTTGACAGCCCTGAACACTGAAGCTTTCTTT.

This clonotype was found many times. This sequence joins TRBV20-1 and TRBJ2-3; the match to TRBD2 covers 9 bases. V shed 1 base and J 7 bases; nucleotides not matched to a gene: 6. The length of the CDR3 is 14 residues. The germline CDR1 and CDR2 sequences are DFQATT and SNEGSKA (reference sequence). CDR3 sequence: CSARAGTSRNTQYF. The CDR3 DNA reads TGCAGTGCTAGAGCTGGGACTAGCAGGAATACGCAGTATTTT.